Each of the 14 T cell receptor beta chains below was sequenced from the same sample in a study of blood T cell repertoires in COVID-19. Sequencing used immunoSEQ multiplex PCR; TCRdb keeps in-frame clones, though not all of them. The sample records about 320,000 clones, 88% being singletons. Sequences were obtained from PBMCs or T cells enriched from blood (not recorded which). These receptors all come from a young man who had recovered from COVID-19.

The chain joins TRBV19 to TRBJ1-5; tentative D call: TRBD1 (5 bases). With 8 bases removed from V and 5 bases from J, the gap between germline ends came to 22 bases. In germline, CDR1 is LNHDA, CDR2 SQIVND (reference sequence). CDR3 size: 16 residues. CDR3 DNA sequence: TGTGCCAGTTCCGTTCAGGGCACCCGGTTTGATCAGCCCCAGCATTTT. Amino acids: CASSVQGTRFDQPQHF.

The chain uses TRBV7-8 and TRBJ2-3; 8 bases fit TRBD2. The CDR3 has 12 residues. Germline-derived CDR1 and CDR2 are SGHVS and FQNEAQ. Unmatched junction bases numbered 3, after V lost 5 bases and J lost 8 bases. CDR3 amino acids: CASSLTSATQYF. DNA of the CDR3: TGTGCCAGCAGCCTGACTAGCGCTACGCAGTATTTT.

This chain connects TRBV28 to TRBJ2-3, with TRBD1 matching over 8 bases. CDR1 and CDR2 from the germline V gene are MDHEN and SYDVKM. The CDR3 spans 16 residues. Trimming at V came to 2 bases and at J to 0 bases, leaving 4 bases not matched to a gene. In DNA form, the CDR3 reads TGTGCCAGCAGTTTAAACAGGGGGTTAAGCACAGATACGCAGTATTTT. Its protein product is CASSLNRGLSTDTQYF.

This chain uses TRBV11-2 with TRBJ2-7; D is undetermined. This CDR3 comprises 15 residues. The V gene's germline CDR1 is SGHAT and CDR2 FQNNGV. Trimming cost V 5 bases and J 3 bases, with 17 bases left between them. CDR3: CASSQTSLNLYEQYF. The CDR3 coding sequence is TGTGCCAGCAGCCAGACATCCCTGAACCTCTACGAGCAGTACTTC.

V gene TRBV4-2 combines with J gene TRBJ2-7; 9 nucleotides match TRBD2. J was trimmed by 4 bases and V by 1 base; bases with no gene match: 2. This CDR3 region has 14 residues. CDR1 is LGHNA and CDR2 is YNFKEQ in the germline V gene. The DNA for the CDR3 is TGTGCCAGCAGCCAAGGACTAGCGGAATACGAGCAGTACTTC. Its translation is CASSQGLAEYEQYF.

The J gene is TRBJ2-1, the V gene TRBV5-1; no reliable D call. V was shortened by 1 base and J by 3 bases, with 26 bases between the two germline ends. CDR3 length: 20 residues. Germline V lookup: CDR1 SGHRS, CDR2 YFSETQ. CDR3 loop: CASSLWLQEEYRTIYNEQFF. The CDR3 DNA follows: TGCGCCAGCAGCTTGTGGTTACAAGAGGAATATCGTACTATCTACAATGAGCAGTTCTTC. Full variable domain (rest looked up from reference TRBV5-1 and TRBJ2-1): KAGVTQTPRYLIKTRGQQVTLSCSPISGHRSVSWYQQTPGQGLQFLFEYFSETQRNKGNFPGRFSGRQFSNSRSEMNVSTLELGDSALYLCASSLWLQEEYRTIYNEQFFGPGTRLTVL.

V and J are TRBV10-1 and TRBJ2-3; D is perhaps TRBD2 (5 bases). Germline V gene lookup returns CDR1 WNHNN and CDR2 SYGVQD (reference sequence). This CDR3 is built from 15 residues. V lost 2 bases, J lost 0 bases, and 9 bases lay in between. CDR3: CASSEQTTSTDTQYF. The DNA for the CDR3 is TGCGCCAGCAGTGAGCAGACTACTAGCACAGATACGCAGTATTTT.

This chain connects TRBV19 to TRBJ2-3; D is unresolved. The CDR3 sequence is 14 residues long. Germline V lookup: CDR1 LNHDA, CDR2 SQIVND (reference sequence). Trimming took off 3 bases at V and 0 bases at J, with 7 bases between the two ends. This CDR3 is CASSISLSTDTQYF. The CDR3 nucleotides are TGTGCCAGTAGTATTTCCCTTAGCACAGATACGCAGTATTTT.

The V call is TRBV5-4, the J call TRBJ2-2; TRBD2 aligns across 9 bases. V lost 4 bases, J lost 4 bases, and 11 bases stayed unmatched. The germline V gene encodes CDR1 SGHNT and CDR2 YYREEE (reference sequence). The length of the CDR3 is 17 residues. CDR3 nucleotide sequence: TGTGCCAGCAGCCTAGTAGGCGGGGGGGCGAGCACCGGGGAGCTGTTTTTT. Protein: CASSLVGGGASTGELFF.

The chain is built from TRBV5-4 and TRBJ2-2, with 11 bases matching TRBD1. In germline, CDR1 is SGHNT, CDR2 YYREEE (reference sequence). V trimming: 4 bases; J trimming: 5 bases; junction bases outside the gene matches: 10. The CDR3 is 17 residues long. Here the CDR3 reads CASSPPPGTGGTGELFF. The CDR3 DNA is TGTGCCAGCAGCCCCCCGCCCGGGACAGGGGGAACCGGGGAGCTGTTTTTT.

The genes are TRBV19 and TRBJ2-5; TRBD1 matches at 11 bases. V dropped 4 bases and J dropped 5; count of bases not matched to a gene: 9. The CDR3 has 16 amino acids. Germline V lookup: CDR1 LNHDA, CDR2 SQIVND (reference sequence). The CDR3 loop is CASSTTGQGAWETQYF. The CDR3 coding sequence is TGTGCCAGTAGTACAACAGGACAGGGGGCATGGGAGACCCAGTACTTC.

The gene calls are TRBV6-4 and TRBJ2-1, with D perhaps TRBD2 (6 bases). V was clipped by 4 bases and J by 6 bases, with 10 bases between them. The CDR3 contains 13 residues. Germline lookup yields CDR1 MRHNA and CDR2 SNTAGT. CDR3 nucleotides: TGTGCCAGCAGTGTTACTAGCAGCAATGAGCAGTTCTTC. Amino acid sequence: CASSVTSSNEQFF.

In this sample, this clone turned up a few times. The chain has TRBV19 and TRBJ2-1; TRBD1 might be the D (6 bases). V was trimmed by 0 bases and J by 8 bases, leaving 14 bases between them. Germline V gene sequence: CDR1 LNHDA, CDR2 SQIVND (reference sequence). The CDR3 totals 15 residues. The CDR3 coding sequence is TGTGCCAGTAGTATAGAGGGGGCAGATATGGATGAGCAGTTCTTC. Protein sequence: CASSIEGADMDEQFF.

V and J are TRBV19 and TRBJ2-2; 7 nucleotides line up with TRBD1. CDR1 is LNHDA, CDR2 SQIVND, per germline (reference sequence). The CDR3 runs 15 residues. The J segment lost 0 bases and the V segment lost 6 bases, leaving 4 bases of the junction unmatched. The CDR3 sequence: CASRTGTANTGELFF. CDR3 nucleotide sequence: TGTGCCAGTAGGACCGGGACAGCGAACACCGGGGAGCTGTTTTTT.